This is a list of T cell receptor beta chains from one sample in a study of OX40 agonist ivuxolimab in advanced cancers. The protocol was immunoSEQ multiplex PCR, while the TCRdb copy is restricted to in-frame clones and leaves out a portion. The table has tens of thousands of clones, 88% seen once. The sample was CD4+ or CD8+ T cells sorted from blood, taken in a trial of the OX40 agonist ivuxolimab. These receptors all come from an adult with an advanced solid tumor such as melanoma, head and neck, liver or kidney cancer. CDR3s include the opening cysteine and the closing phenylalanine or tryptophan.

j_gene | v_gene | CDR3aa
TRBJ2-1 | TRBV25-1 | CASSSPGTSGRFEQFF
TRBJ2-3 | TRBV11-3 | CASSLGPRDTQYF
TRBJ2-1 | TRBV9 | CASSVAGDSYNEQFF
TRBJ2-1 | TRBV7-7 | CASSPDYYNEQFF
TRBJ2-3 | TRBV6-1 | CASSAGQGSFDTQYF
TRBJ1-5 | TRBV20-1 | CSVGSNQPQHF
TRBJ2-2 | TRBV5-4 | CASSLGGRNTGELFF
TRBJ1-5 | TRBV6-5 | CASSYSGQGNQPQHF
TRBJ1-1 | TRBV15 | CATSRDRAGPANTEAFF
- | TRBV14 | CASSQDYYEQYF
TRBJ2-1 | TRBV11-3 | CASSLGKGQVKNEQFF
TRBJ2-3 | TRBV19 | CASSGTSQRRDTQYF
TRBJ2-7 | TRBV4-1 | CASSQVLAGGYEQYF
TRBJ2-1 | TRBV11-3 | CASSLGTGTYNEQFF
TRBJ1-1 | TRBV6-1 | CASRPITRTEAFF
TRBJ2-7 | TRBV11-2 | CASRIQGDYEQYF
- | TRBV10-3 | CAISTMGQTYEQYF
TRBJ1-2 | TRBV6-6 | CASSYSGTYGYTF
TRBJ1-4 | TRBV14 | CASSQDTTGEKLFF
TRBJ1-1 | TRBV7-9 | CASSLVAGSLGTEAFF
TRBJ2-1 | TRBV6-1 | CASSEAASYNEQFF
TRBJ1-5 | TRBV2 | CASSKMTGLNQPQHF
TRBJ1-1 | TRBV28 | CASRAGQQNTEAFF
TRBJ2-3 | TRBV2 | CASSEPSRASGLSAYTDTQYF
TRBJ1-1 | TRBV11-2 | CASSPEWTEAFF